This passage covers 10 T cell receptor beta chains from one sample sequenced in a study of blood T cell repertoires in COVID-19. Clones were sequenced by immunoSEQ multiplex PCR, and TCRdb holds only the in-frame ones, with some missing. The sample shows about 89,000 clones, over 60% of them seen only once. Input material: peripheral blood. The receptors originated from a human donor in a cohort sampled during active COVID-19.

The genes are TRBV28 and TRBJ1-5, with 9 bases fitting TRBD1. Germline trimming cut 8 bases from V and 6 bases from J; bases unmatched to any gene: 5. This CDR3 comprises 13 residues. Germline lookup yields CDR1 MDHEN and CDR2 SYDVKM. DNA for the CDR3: TGTGCCAGCGGGGACAGGGAGGGTCAGCCCCAGCATTTT. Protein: CASGDREGQPQHF. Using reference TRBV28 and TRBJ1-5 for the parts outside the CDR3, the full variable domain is DVKVTQSSRYLVKRTGEKVFLECVQDMDHENMFWYRQDPGLGLRLIYFSYDVKMKEKGDIPEGYSVSREKKERFSLILESASTNQTSMYLCASGDREGQPQHFGDGTRLSIL.

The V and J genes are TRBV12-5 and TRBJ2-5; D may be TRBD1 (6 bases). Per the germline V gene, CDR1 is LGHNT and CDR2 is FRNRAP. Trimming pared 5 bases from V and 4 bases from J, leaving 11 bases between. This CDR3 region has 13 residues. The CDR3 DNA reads TGTGCTAGTGGTGATGGACAGACAGAGACCCAGTACTTC. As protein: CASGDGQTETQYF.

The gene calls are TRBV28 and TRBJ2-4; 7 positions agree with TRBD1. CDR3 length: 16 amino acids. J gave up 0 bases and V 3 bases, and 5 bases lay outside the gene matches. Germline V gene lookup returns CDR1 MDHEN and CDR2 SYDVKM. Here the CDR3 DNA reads TGTGCCAGCAGTTTCCGGGACAGACTAGCCAAAAACATTCAGTACTTC. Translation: CASSFRDRLAKNIQYF.

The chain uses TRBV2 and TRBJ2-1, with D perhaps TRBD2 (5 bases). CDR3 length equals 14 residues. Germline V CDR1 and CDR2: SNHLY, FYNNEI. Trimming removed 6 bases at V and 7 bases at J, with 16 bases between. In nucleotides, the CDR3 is TGTGCCAGCAGGTTTGAGGGCCTTTCGAATGAGCAGTTCTTC. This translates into CASRFEGLSNEQFF.

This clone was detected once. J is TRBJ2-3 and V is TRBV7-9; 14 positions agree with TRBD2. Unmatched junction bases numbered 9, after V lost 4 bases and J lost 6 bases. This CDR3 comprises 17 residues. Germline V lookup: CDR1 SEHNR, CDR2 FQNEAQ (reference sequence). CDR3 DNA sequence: TGTGCCAGCAGCTCATCCGGGACTAGCGGGAGTTTGGATACGCAGTATTTT. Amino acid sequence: CASSSSGTSGSLDTQYF.

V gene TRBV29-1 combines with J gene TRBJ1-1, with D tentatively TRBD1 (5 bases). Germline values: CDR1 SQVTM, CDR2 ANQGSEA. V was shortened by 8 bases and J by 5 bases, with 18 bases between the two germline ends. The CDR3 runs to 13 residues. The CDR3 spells CSTLPSGETEAFF. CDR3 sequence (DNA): TGCAGCACTTTACCTTCGGGGGAAACTGAAGCTTTCTTT.

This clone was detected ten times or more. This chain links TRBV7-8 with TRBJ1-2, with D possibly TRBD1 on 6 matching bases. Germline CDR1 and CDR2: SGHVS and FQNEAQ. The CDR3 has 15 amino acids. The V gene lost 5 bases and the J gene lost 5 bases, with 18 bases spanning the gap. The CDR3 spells CASSAAVGGGYGYTF. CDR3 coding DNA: TGTGCCAGCAGCGCCGCGGTTGGGGGCGGTTATGGCTACACCTTC.

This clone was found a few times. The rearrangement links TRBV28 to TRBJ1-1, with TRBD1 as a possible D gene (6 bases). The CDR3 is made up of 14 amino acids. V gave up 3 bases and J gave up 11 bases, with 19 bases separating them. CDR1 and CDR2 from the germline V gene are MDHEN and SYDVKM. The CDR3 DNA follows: TGTGCCAGCAGTTTGTTCTTCCCGACAGGATCGGCTTTCTTT. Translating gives CASSLFFPTGSAFF. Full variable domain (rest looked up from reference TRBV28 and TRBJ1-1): DVKVTQSSRYLVKRTGEKVFLECVQDMDHENMFWYRQDPGLGLRLIYFSYDVKMKEKGDIPEGYSVSREKKERFSLILESASTNQTSMYLCASSLFFPTGSAFFGQGTRLTVV.

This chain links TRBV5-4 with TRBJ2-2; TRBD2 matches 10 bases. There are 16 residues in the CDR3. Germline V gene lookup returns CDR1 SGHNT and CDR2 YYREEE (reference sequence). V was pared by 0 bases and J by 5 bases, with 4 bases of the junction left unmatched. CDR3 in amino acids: CASSLGLAGVTGELFF. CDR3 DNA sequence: TGTGCCAGCAGCTTGGGTCTAGCGGGAGTGACCGGGGAGCTGTTTTTT.

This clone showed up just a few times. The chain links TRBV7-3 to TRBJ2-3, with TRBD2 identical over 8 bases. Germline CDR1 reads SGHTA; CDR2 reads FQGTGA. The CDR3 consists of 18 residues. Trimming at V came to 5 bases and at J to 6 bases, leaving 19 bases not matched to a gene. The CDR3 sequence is CASSPNLGGRTKTDTQYF. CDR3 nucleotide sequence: TGTGCCAGCAGCCCAAATTTGGGCGGGAGGACGAAGACGGATACGCAGTATTTT.